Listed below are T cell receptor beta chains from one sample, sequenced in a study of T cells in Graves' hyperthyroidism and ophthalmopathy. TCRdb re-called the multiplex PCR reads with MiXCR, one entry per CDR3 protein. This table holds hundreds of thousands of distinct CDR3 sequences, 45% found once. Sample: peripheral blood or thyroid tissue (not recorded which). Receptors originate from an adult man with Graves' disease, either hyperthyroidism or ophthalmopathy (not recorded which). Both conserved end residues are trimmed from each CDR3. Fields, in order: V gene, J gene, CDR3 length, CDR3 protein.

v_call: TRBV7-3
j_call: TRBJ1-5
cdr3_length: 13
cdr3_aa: ASSFDGYGAQPQH

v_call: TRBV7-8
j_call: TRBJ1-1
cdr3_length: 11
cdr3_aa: ASSSDLRAEAF

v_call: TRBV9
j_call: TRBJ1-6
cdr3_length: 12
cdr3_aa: ASRVTGVGSPLH

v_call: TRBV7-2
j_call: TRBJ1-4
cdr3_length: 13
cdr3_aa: ASSLEGTVNEKLF

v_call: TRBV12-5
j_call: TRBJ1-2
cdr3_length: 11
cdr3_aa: ASATGTAYGYT

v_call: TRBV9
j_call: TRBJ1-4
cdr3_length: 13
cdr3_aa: TSSARGSLSEKLF

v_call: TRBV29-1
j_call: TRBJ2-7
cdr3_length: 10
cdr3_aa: SISGPYYEQY

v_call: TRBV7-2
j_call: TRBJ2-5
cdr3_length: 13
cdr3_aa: ASSTYRDREETQY

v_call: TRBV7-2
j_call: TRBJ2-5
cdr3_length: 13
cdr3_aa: ASSLTGGYVETQY

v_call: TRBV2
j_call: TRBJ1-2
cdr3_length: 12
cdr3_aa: ASSAGQGVVGYT

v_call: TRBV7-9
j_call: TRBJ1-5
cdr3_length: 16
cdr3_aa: ASSFGRPSNRDNQPQH

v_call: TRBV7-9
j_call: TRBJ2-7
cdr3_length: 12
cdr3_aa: ASRTSDRSYEQY

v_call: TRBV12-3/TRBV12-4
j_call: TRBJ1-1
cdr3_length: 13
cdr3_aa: ASSRYRGGNTEAF

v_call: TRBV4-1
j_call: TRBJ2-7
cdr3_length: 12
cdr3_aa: ASSLQGPGNEQY

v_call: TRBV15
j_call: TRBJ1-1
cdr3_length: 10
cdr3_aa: ATSRGTTEAF

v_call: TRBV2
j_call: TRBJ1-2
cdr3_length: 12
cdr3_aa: ASSEAGGWYGYT

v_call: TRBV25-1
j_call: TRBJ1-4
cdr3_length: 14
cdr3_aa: ASSGPSLGTNEKLF

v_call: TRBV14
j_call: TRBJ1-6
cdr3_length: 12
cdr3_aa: ASSQVSSNSPLH

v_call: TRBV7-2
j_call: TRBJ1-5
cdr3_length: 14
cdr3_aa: ASSHPPGGGNQPQH

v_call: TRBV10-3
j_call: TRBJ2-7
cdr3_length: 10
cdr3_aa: AISEISYEQY

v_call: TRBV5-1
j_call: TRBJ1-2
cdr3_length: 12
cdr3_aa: ASSLEDSAYGYT

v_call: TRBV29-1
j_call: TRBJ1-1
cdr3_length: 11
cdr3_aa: SVDGGRGTEAF